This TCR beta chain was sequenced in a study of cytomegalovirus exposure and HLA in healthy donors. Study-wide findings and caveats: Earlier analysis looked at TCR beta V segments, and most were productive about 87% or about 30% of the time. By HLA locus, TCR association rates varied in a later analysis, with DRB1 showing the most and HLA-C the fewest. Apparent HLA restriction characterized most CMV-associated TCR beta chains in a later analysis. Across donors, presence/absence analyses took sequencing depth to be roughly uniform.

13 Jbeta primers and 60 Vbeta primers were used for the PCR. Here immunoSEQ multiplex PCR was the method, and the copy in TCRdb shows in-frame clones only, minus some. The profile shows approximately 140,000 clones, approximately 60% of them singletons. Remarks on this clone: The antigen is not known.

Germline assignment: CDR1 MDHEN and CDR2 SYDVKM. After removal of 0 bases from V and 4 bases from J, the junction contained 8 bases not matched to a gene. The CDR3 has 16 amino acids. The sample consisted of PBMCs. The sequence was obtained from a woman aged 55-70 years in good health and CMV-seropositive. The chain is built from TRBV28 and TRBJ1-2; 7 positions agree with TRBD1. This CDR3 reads CASSLWARGLGYGYTF. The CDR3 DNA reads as TGTGCCAGCAGTTTATGGGCCAGGGGGTTGGGCTATGGCTACACCTTC.